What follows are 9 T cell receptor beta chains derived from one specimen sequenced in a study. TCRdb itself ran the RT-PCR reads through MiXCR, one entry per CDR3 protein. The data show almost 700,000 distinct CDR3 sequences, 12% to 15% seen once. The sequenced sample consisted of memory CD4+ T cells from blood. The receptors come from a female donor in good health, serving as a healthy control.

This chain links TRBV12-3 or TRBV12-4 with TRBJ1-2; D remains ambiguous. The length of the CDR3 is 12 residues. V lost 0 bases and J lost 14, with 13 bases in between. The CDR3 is CASSLAQSRKTF. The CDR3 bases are TGTGCCAGCAGTTTAGCGCAGAGTCGAAAGACCTTC.

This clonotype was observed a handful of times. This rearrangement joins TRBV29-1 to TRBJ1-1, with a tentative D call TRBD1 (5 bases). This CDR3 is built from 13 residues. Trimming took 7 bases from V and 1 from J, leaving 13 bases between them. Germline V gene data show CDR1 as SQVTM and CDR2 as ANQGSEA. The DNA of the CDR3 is TGCAGCGCCCAAGGACAACCGAACACTGAAGCTTTCTTT. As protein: CSAQGQPNTEAFF.

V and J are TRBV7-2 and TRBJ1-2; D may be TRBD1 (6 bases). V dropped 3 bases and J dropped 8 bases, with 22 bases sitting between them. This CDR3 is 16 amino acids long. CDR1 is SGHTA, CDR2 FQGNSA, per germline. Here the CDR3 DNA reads TGTGCCAGCAGCTTGCAGGGGACCGACACCTCGTCGGGCTACACCTTC. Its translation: CASSLQGTDTSSGYTF.

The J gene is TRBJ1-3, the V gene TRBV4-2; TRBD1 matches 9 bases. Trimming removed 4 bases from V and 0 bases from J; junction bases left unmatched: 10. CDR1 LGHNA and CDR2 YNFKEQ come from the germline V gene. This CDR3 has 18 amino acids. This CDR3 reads CASSPRDREFSSGNTIYF. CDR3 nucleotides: TGTGCCAGCAGCCCCCGGGACAGGGAGTTCTCCTCTGGAAACACCATATATTTT.

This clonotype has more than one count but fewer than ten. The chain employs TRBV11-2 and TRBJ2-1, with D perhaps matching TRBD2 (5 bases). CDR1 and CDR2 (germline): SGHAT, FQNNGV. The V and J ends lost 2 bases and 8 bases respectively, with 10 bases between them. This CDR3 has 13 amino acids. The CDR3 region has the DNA TGTGCCAGCAGCTTACGGGGTAAGGATGAGCAGTTCTTC. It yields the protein CASSLRGKDEQFF.

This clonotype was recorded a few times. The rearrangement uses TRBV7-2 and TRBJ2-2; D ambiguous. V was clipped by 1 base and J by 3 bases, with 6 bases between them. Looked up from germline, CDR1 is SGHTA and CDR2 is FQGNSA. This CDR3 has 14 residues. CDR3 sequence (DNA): TGTGCCAGCAGCTTAGGCACTCACACCGGGGAGCTGTTTTTT. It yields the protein CASSLGTHTGELFF.

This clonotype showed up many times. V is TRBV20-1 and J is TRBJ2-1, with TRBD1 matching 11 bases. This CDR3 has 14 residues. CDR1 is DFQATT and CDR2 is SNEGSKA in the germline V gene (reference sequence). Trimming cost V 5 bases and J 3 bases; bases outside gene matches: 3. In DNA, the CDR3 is TGCAGTGCTGCCGGGACAGGGGGCTACAATGAGCAGTTCTTC. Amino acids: CSAAGTGGYNEQFF.

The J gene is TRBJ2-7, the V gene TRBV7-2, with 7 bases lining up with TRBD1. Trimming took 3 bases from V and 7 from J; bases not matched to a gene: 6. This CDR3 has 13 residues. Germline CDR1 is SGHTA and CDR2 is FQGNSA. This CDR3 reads CASSLQGVGEQYF. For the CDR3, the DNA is TGTGCCAGCAGCTTGCAGGGGGTTGGGGAGCAGTACTTC. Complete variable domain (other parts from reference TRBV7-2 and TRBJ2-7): GAGVSQSPSNKVTEKGKDVELRCDPISGHTALYWYRQSLGQGLEFLIYFQGNSAPDKSGLPSDRFSAERTGGSVSTLTIQRTQQEDSAVYLCASSLQGVGEQYFGPGTRLTVT.

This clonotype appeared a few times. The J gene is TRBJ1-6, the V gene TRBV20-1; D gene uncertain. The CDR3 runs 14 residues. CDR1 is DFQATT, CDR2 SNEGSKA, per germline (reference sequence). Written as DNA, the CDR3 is TGCAGCCTTGTGGGGAGCGCCTATAATTCACCCCTCCACTTT. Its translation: CSLVGSAYNSPLHF.